Each of the 4 T cell receptor beta chains below was sequenced from the same sample in a study of shared clonotypes between healthy human individuals (dated by TCRdb to the early 2020s). Library preparation employed the immunoSEQ multiplex PCR assay. TCRdb holds this immuneACCESS table with in-frame rearrangements only. Some clones are missing; in checked studies, unresolved V genes explain under half, and the rest has no known cause. The sample table holds some 2.4 million clones, of which approximately 93% were seen once. Roughly 0.39% of the sample rests with the top ten. Sequencing was carried out using naive CD4+ T cells from PBMCs. This sample's cell subset or site label indicates: CD45RA+ positively selected. These receptors were obtained from a man aged 18 to 30 in good health. Some clones in this sample may be carry-over from other donors' samples.

This chain connects TRBV30 to TRBJ2-3; possible D gene TRBD1, 6 bases. The germline V gene encodes CDR1 GTSNPN and CDR2 SVGIG (reference sequence). CDR3 size: 16 residues. V was cut by 3 bases and J by 1 base, with 17 bases left in between. CDR3 loop: CAWRLNRVQGTDTQYF. DNA for the CDR3: TGTGCCTGGAGGCTAAACAGGGTGCAGGGCACAGATACGCAGTATTTT.

This clone has just a few counts. CDR3 DNA: TGTGCCAGCAGCACTACAGGGGCCAATCAGCCCCAGCATTTT. This translates into CASSTTGANQPQHF. V usage is TRBV6-6 and J usage is TRBJ1-5; 7 bases fit TRBD1. Per germline, CDR1 MNHNY and CDR2 SVGAGI (reference sequence). The CDR3 is 14 amino acids. With 6 bases clipped from V and 3 bases from J, the junction kept 5 bases outside the gene matches.

The chain recombines TRBV27 with TRBJ2-5, with TRBD1 matching 10 bases. CDR1 and CDR2 (germline): MNHEY, SMNVEV (reference sequence). V was pared by 3 bases and J by 6 bases, with 7 bases of the junction left unmatched. The CDR3 totals 15 residues. In nucleotides, the CDR3 is TGTGCCAGCAGTTTTACCGGGACAGGGGTGAAGACCCAGTACTTC. Amino acids: CASSFTGTGVKTQYF.

With respect to this clone: The same CDR3 is also encoded by other DNA sequences in this sample. This chain links TRBV18 with TRBJ2-7, with D unresolved. CDR3 size: 13 residues. The ends were cut back, 3 bases at V and 0 bases at J, with 6 bases in the middle. Germline CDR1 and CDR2: KGHSH and LQKENI. CDR3 sequence: CASSPQSSYEQYF. DNA of the CDR3: TGTGCCAGCTCACCGCAGAGCTCCTACGAGCAGTACTTC.